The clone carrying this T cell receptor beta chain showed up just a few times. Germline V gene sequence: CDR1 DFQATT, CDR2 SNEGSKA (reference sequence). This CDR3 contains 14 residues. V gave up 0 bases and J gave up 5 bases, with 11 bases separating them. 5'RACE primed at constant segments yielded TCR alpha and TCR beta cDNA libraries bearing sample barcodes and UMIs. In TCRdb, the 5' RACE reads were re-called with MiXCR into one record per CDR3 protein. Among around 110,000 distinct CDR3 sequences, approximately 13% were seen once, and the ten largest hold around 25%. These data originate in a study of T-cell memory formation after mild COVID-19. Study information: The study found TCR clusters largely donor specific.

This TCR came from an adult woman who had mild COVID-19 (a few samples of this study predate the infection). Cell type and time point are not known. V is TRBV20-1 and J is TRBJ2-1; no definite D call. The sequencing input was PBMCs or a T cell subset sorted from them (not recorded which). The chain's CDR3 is CSARDLSGNNEQFF. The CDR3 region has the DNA TGCAGTGCTAGAGACCTCTCGGGCAACAATGAGCAGTTCTTC.